This T cell receptor beta chain came from a study of regulatory T cells in long-lasting Graves disease. The wider study: Graves' patients diagnosed newly had used antithyroid drugs under 3 months. General study points: Possibly, accuracy suffered from the small sample size. Relative to new patients (around 1,000), persistent patients exhibited greater sharing of public clonotypes (around 3,000).

Points on this clonotype: Antigen: not known.

Arm-PCR with iRepertoire HTBI primers amplified the CDR3 regions for these TCR beta libraries. Using its own MiXCR run on the multiplex PCR reads, TCRdb lists one record per CDR3 protein. This table has 350,000 to 400,000 distinct CDR3 sequences, around 15% appearing once. V lost 2 bases, J lost 0 bases, and 7 bases stayed unmatched. The CDR3 runs to 15 residues. Germline V gives CDR1 DFQATT, CDR2 SNEGSKA (reference sequence). Time point reported: newly diagnosed GD, antithyroid drugs for less than 3 months. RNA from PBMCs was the source of the TCR library. Sequenced here: peripheral blood mononuclear cells (PBMCs), sampled at new diagnosis, from a patient treated with antithyroid drugs. This receptor was obtained from a female donor with Graves disease. The chain links TRBV20-1 to TRBJ2-7, with 7 bases lining up with TRBD2. Here the CDR3 reads CSARSELASSYEQYF. CDR3 DNA sequence: TGCAGTGCTAGATCGGAACTAGCGAGCTCCTACGAGCAGTACTTC.